These 27 T cell receptor beta chains were sequenced from one sample in a study of T cells in women clearing cervical HPV infection. Libraries were prepared by immunoSEQ multiplex PCR; TCRdb keeps only in-frame clonotypes and omits some of them. This table lists 45,000 to 55,000 clones. Sequences were obtained from blood buffy coat. These receptors all stem from a woman aged 18-69 years with a cervical HPV16 infection that either progressed to CIN3+ or cleared (not recorded which).

A word on this clone: From the germline J gene comes the end of the CDR3, since the read stops 3 residues before it. V usage is TRBV20-1 and J usage is TRBJ1-1, with D possibly TRBD1 on 5 matching bases. The CDR3 runs 13 residues. Germline CDR1 DFQATT, CDR2 SNEGSKA (reference sequence). V was cut by 4 bases and J by 3 bases, with 12 bases left in between. The chain's CDR3 is CSATGQKHTEAFF. The CDR3 DNA, read in part, is TGCAGTGCTACTGGACAAAAGCACACTGAA.

As regards this clone: The read ends 3 residues before the CDR3 terminus; that terminus is restored from the germline J gene. The rearrangement uses TRBV5-1 and TRBJ2-1; 8 bases match TRBD1. The ends lost 3 bases at V and 3 bases at J; junction bases unmatched: 5. The CDR3 covers 15 residues. The germline V gene encodes CDR1 SGHRS and CDR2 YFSETQ. The CDR3 reads CASSWRTGIYNEQFF. Incomplete CDR3 DNA: TGCGCCAGCAGCTGGAGGACAGGGATCTACAATGAG.

With regard to this clone: The read finishes 3 residues shy of the CDR3 end, and the germline J gene is used to complete it. This chain joins TRBV6-1 and TRBJ2-7; 8 bases align to TRBD1. The CDR3 has 16 residues. Germline V gene sequence: CDR1 MNHNS, CDR2 SASEGT. V lost 2 bases, J lost 1 base, and 7 bases stayed unmatched. The CDR3 bases that were read are TGTGCCAGCAGTGAAATTAAGACAGGGGTTTCCTACGAG. Encoded protein: CASSEIKTGVSYE. In full, the CDR3 reads CASSEIKTGVSYEQYF.

For this clone: The read gets to within 3 residues of the CDR3 end, and the germline J gene fills in the rest. V is TRBV5-1 and J is TRBJ2-3, with D possibly matching TRBD2 (7 bases). V lost 0 bases, J lost 1 base, and 12 bases lay in between. The CDR3 length is 16 residues. The germline CDR1 and CDR2 sequences are SGHRS and YFSETQ. The part of the CDR3 DNA that was read is TGCGCCAGCAGCTTGGCGGGGGGCCGGGGCACAGATACG. Its translation: CASSLAGGRGTDT. The whole CDR3 sequence reads CASSLAGGRGTDTQYF.

A word on this clone: The CDR3 end lies 3 residues beyond the end of the read and is filled in from the germline J gene. V gene TRBV12-5 combines with J gene TRBJ1-5; D gene unclear. The CDR3 loop spans 13 amino acids. Between the trimmed V and J ends, which lost 5 bases and 0 bases, there was a span of 5 bases. Germline values: CDR1 LGHNT, CDR2 FRNRAP. The DNA read from the CDR3 is TGTGCTAGTGGTCCAGATAGCAATCAGCCC. Protein sequence: CASGPDSNQP. The full CDR3 sequence reads CASGPDSNQPQHF.

Notes on this clone: The read ends 3 residues early relative to the CDR3; the germline J gene fills the gap. The chain has TRBV5-1 and TRBJ2-2; TRBD1 matches 8 bases. Germline trimming cut 6 bases from V and 2 bases from J; bases unmatched to any gene: 9. CDR1 and CDR2 from the germline V gene are SGHRS and YFSETQ. This CDR3 contains 16 residues. CDR3 loop: CASTDTGTGNTGELFF. The sequenced CDR3 bases are TGCGCCAGCACGGATACCGGGACAGGTAACACCGGGGAG.

Worth noting for this clone: The read ends 3 residues before the CDR3 terminus; that terminus is restored from the germline J gene. V is TRBV11-3 and J is TRBJ2-1; D possibly corresponds to TRBD1 (6 bases). The CDR3 has 15 amino acids. Trimming left V 1 base short and J 5 bases short, with 12 bases between. Germline CDR1 SGHNT, CDR2 YENEEA. Partial CDR3 DNA: TGTGCCAGCAGCTTAGGCTTCAGGGGAAACAATGAG. Translated: CASSLGFRGNNE. The full CDR3 protein reads CASSLGFRGNNEQFF.

Points on this clone: The read finishes 3 residues shy of the CDR3 end, and the germline J gene is used to complete it. The genes are TRBV7-3 and TRBJ2-3, with D tentatively TRBD1 (5 bases). Per the germline V gene, CDR1 is SGHTA and CDR2 is FQGTGA. The CDR3 consists of 12 residues. The V end was cut by 5 bases, the J end by 6 bases, with 9 bases between. Incomplete CDR3 DNA: TGTGCCAGCAGCAGTAACAGGGATACG. Protein sequence: CASSSNRDT. The full-length CDR3 reads as CASSSNRDTQYF.

Comment on this clone: The DNA ends 3 residues before the CDR3 does, and the rest of the CDR3 is filled in from the germline J gene. This rearrangement joins TRBV6-2 or TRBV6-3 to TRBJ1-5; 8 nucleotides align to TRBD1. This CDR3 has 16 amino acids. Germline CDR1 reads MNHEY; CDR2 reads SVGEGT. The V segment lost 1 base and the J segment 3 bases; nucleotides outside the gene matches: 5. The CDR3 sequence is CASSYWTGHFNQPQHF. Incomplete CDR3 DNA: TGTGCCAGCAGTTACTGGACAGGGCATTTCAATCAGCCC.

To note about this clone: The junction shows a germline mismatch at one end, possibly a read error. The read finishes 3 residues shy of the CDR3 end, and the germline J gene is used to complete it. The genes are TRBV4-2 and TRBJ1-5; 7 bases map to TRBD1. Germline V CDR1 and CDR2: LGHNA, YNFKEQ. This CDR3 spans 14 amino acids. The CDR3: CASSQGTVNQPQHF. The sequenced part of the CDR3 DNA is TGCGCCAGCAGCCAAGGGACAGTAAATCAGCCC.

Concerning this clone: Read coverage stops 3 residues before the CDR3 terminus; the germline J gene supplies the remainder. This rearrangement joins TRBV2 to TRBJ1-5, with D perhaps matching TRBD1 (5 bases). The germline V gene has CDR1 SNHLY and CDR2 FYNNEI. The V gene lost 7 bases and the J gene lost 5 bases, with 12 bases spanning the gap. This CDR3 contains 13 residues. CDR3 sequence reads: CASKGREDQPQHF. The covered CDR3 bases are TGTGCCAGCAAGGGCAGGGAAGATCAGCCC.

As for this clone: One end of the junction does not line up with germline, which may come from a read error. The sequenced fragment ends 3 residues before the CDR3 boundary, so the rest is inferred from the germline J gene. The rearrangement links TRBV4-2 to TRBJ1-1, with 9 bases fitting TRBD1. Germline CDR1 LGHNA, CDR2 YNFKEQ. The CDR3 extends over 16 amino acids. The CDR3 protein is CASSQGDRALITEAFF. CDR3 bases read: TGCGCCAGCAGCCAAGGGGACAGGGCCCTCATCACTGAA.

About this clone: The read falls 3 residues short of the CDR3 end, and the missing part is taken from the germline J gene. The chain joins TRBV18 to TRBJ1-2; 7 positions agree with TRBD1. Germline V gives CDR1 KGHSH, CDR2 LQKENI. CDR3 length: 15 amino acids. V was clipped by 4 bases and J by 4 bases; unmatched bases: 9. The CDR3 DNA, read in part, is TGTGCCAGCTCACTTGAGACAGGGTTGAGCTATGGC. Amino acids: CASSLETGLSYG. Given in full, the CDR3 is CASSLETGLSYGYTF.

Of note for this clone: The sequence runs out 3 residues before the end of the CDR3; the remainder is reconstructed from the germline J gene. The rearrangement uses TRBV19 and TRBJ1-4; 8 positions agree with TRBD1. The germline V gene encodes CDR1 LNHDA and CDR2 SQIVND (reference sequence). The V segment lost 11 bases and the J segment 8 bases; nucleotides outside the gene matches: 10. The CDR3 is 13 residues long. The CDR3 sequence is CACRDRTGEKLFF. The sequenced part of the CDR3 DNA is TGTGCCTGCCGGGACAGGACCGGCGAAAAA.

Worth noting for this clone: The missing CDR3 end, 3 residues past where the read stops, is filled in from the germline J gene. The J gene is TRBJ1-2, the V gene TRBV19, with D possibly TRBD1 on 6 matching bases. The germline V gene encodes CDR1 LNHDA and CDR2 SQIVND (reference sequence). This CDR3 region has 15 residues. The DNA read from the CDR3 is TGTGCCAGTAGCCCTTCCACAGGGAGGGAAGTGGCC. Translated: CASSPSTGREVA. The full CDR3 is CASSPSTGREVAYTF.

With respect to this clone: The CDR3 end lies 3 residues beyond the end of the read and is filled in from the germline J gene. The V and J genes are TRBV19 and TRBJ1-6; a possible D gene is TRBD1 (6 bases). Germline values: CDR1 LNHDA, CDR2 SQIVND (reference sequence). Trimming took 10 bases from V and 9 from J, leaving 22 bases between them. This CDR3 is built from 15 residues. CDR3 region: CATAQGGVTSSPLHF. Partial CDR3 DNA: TGTGCCACCGCCCAAGGGGGGGTGACCAGTTCACCC. The full variable domain, its missing parts supplied by reference TRBV19 and TRBJ1-6, is DGGITQSPKYLFRKEGQNVTLSCEQNLNHDAMYWYRQDPGQGLRLIYYSQIVNDFQKGDIAEGYSVSREKKESFPLTVTSAQKNPTAFYLCATAQGGVTSSPLHFGNGTRLTVT.

As concerns this clone: The CDR3 end lies 3 residues beyond the end of the read and is filled in from the germline J gene. The V and J genes are TRBV7-9 and TRBJ1-5, with D maybe TRBD1 (5 bases). CDR1 and CDR2 (germline): SEHNR, FQNEAQ (reference sequence). The CDR3 runs 14 residues. V was shortened by 5 bases and J by 2 bases, with 10 bases between the two germline ends. CDR3 region: CASSEGVGNQPQHF. CDR3 DNA, as far as it was read: TGTGCCAGCAGCGAAGGGGTGGGCAATCAGCCC.

A word on this clone: Coverage ceases 3 residues before the CDR3 finishes, and the germline J gene fills in the end. V gene TRBV5-4 combines with J gene TRBJ1-4; 9 nucleotides align to TRBD1. The V gene end was trimmed by 4 bases and the J gene end by 10 bases; junction bases not matched to a gene: 11. The CDR3 extends over 15 amino acids. Germline values: CDR1 SGHNT, CDR2 YYREEE (reference sequence). CDR3 amino acids: CASSTLTGGGGKLFF. The DNA read from the CDR3 is TGTGCCAGCAGCACACTAACAGGGGGCGGGGGAAAA. Full variable domain (missing parts from reference TRBV5-4 and TRBJ1-4): ETGVTQSPTHLIKTRGQQVTLRCSSQSGHNTVSWYQQALGQGPQFIFQYYREEENGRGNFPPRFSGLQFPNYSSELNVNALELDDSALYLCASSTLTGGGGKLFFGSGTQLSVL.

As regards this clone: The CDR3 end is not reached by the read, which stops 3 residues before it; the germline J gene fills it in. The V call is TRBV19, the J call TRBJ1-2; 8 bases map to TRBD1. The germline V gene has CDR1 LNHDA and CDR2 SQIVND (reference sequence). The CDR3 totals 15 residues. V was clipped by 3 bases and J by 4 bases; unmatched bases: 7. CDR3: CASSIGQGGRYGYTF. The part of the CDR3 DNA that was read is TGTGCCAGTAGTATCGGACAGGGTGGGCGCTATGGC.

As for this clone: The CDR3 extends 3 residues past the end of the read, so its final part is completed from the germline J gene. The chain joins TRBV29-1 to TRBJ2-7; D gene uncertain. From germline, CDR1 is SQVTM and CDR2 ANQGSEA. This CDR3 region has 12 residues. Deletions cut 4 bases from V and 1 base from J, with 8 bases between. The CDR3 loop reads CSVVFVSYEQYF. The sequenced CDR3 bases are TGCAGCGTTGTCTTCGTTTCCTACGAG.

Concerning this clone itself: The CDR3 extends 3 residues past the end of the read, so its final part is completed from the germline J gene. The chain uses TRBV19 and TRBJ2-3; the D gene is possibly TRBD2 (6 bases). Germline values: CDR1 LNHDA, CDR2 SQIVND (reference sequence). V was trimmed by 1 base and J by 0 bases, leaving 11 bases between them. This CDR3 has 16 amino acids. The CDR3 is CASSIGWSGSTDTQYF. The CDR3 bases that were read are TGTGCCAGTAGTATAGGATGGAGCGGGAGCACAGATACG.

In the case of this clone: The read stops 3 residues short of the end of the CDR3; the missing end is completed from the germline J gene. The chain links TRBV2 to TRBJ2-1; D is unclear. The CDR3 covers 11 residues. Germline loops: CDR1 SNHLY, CDR2 FYNNEI. V dropped 6 bases and J dropped 4 bases, with 4 bases sitting between them. Partial CDR3 DNA: TGTGCCAGCAGCCTTTACAATGAG. It encodes CASSLYNE. The full CDR3 protein reads CASSLYNEQFF.

Turning to this clone: The CDR3 end is not reached by the read, which stops 3 residues before it; the germline J gene fills it in. The chain carries TRBV30 and TRBJ2-7, with 7 bases identical to TRBD2. Germline CDR1 reads GTSNPN; CDR2 reads SVGIG (reference sequence). The V gene end was trimmed by 4 bases and the J gene end by 4 bases; junction bases not matched to a gene: 4. The CDR3 spans 12 residues. Here the CDR3 reads CAWTSGKYEQYF. The covered CDR3 bases are TGTGCCTGGACAAGCGGGAAGTACGAG. The full variable domain, in which reference TRBV30 and TRBJ2-7 provide the parts outside the CDR3, is SQTIHQWPATLVQPVGSPLSLECTVEGTSNPNLYWYRQAAGRGLQLLFYSVGIGQISSEVPQNLSASRPQDRQFILSSKKLLLSDSGFYLCAWTSGKYEQYFGPGTRLTVT.

About this clone: Sequencing ends 3 residues short of the CDR3 end; the germline J gene provides the rest. V and J are TRBV20-1 and TRBJ1-2; D is possibly TRBD1 (5 bases). The length of the CDR3 is 15 residues. The germline CDR1 and CDR2 sequences are DFQATT and SNEGSKA (reference sequence). V was cut by 0 bases and J by 6 bases, with 17 bases left in between. The covered CDR3 bases are TGCAGTGCTAGAGATCCGAGGGGAGGGAACGATGGC. It translates to CSARDPRGGNDG. The full CDR3 reads CSARDPRGGNDGYTF.

About this clone itself: The observed sequence ends 3 residues before the CDR3 terminus, with the missing tail filled in from the germline J gene. This chain uses TRBV19 with TRBJ1-5, with 12 bases lining up with TRBD1. Germline CDR1 LNHDA, CDR2 SQIVND (reference sequence). This CDR3 spans 14 amino acids. With 5 bases clipped from V and 7 bases from J, the junction kept 3 bases outside the gene matches. Partial CDR3 DNA: TGTGCCAGTAGTCCCGGGACAGGGGGCCAGCCC. Its protein product is CASSPGTGGQP. The whole CDR3 region reads CASSPGTGGQPQHF.

A word on this clone: Sequencing ends 3 residues short of the CDR3 end; the germline J gene provides the rest. The chain carries TRBV2 and TRBJ2-4; D possibly corresponds to TRBD2 (6 bases). There are 16 residues in the CDR3. V shed 5 bases and J shed 0 bases, with 14 bases lying between them. Germline CDR1 reads SNHLY; CDR2 reads FYNNEI. Partial CDR3 DNA: TGTGCCAGCAGTAAGCTAGCGTCGGTAGCCAAAAACATT. Translated, it gives CASSKLASVAKNI. The whole CDR3 is CASSKLASVAKNIQYF.

Concerning this clone: The read gets to within 3 residues of the CDR3 end, and the germline J gene fills in the rest. The genes are TRBV2 and TRBJ2-1; 11 bases are a match to TRBD1. J lost 9 bases, V lost 2 bases, and 3 bases had no gene match. CDR1 is SNHLY and CDR2 is FYNNEI in the germline V gene. The CDR3 runs 14 residues. The CDR3 DNA, read in part, is TGTGCCAGCAGTGAACGGACAGGGGGCATTGAG. This codes for CASSERTGGIE. The whole CDR3 sequence reads CASSERTGGIEQFF.